This T cell receptor beta chain was recorded in a study of T cells after yellow fever vaccination. Study-level findings and limits: Only a small proportion of the clonotypes turned up in both the CD4 and the CD8 compartments, likely arising from convergent recombination.

This CDR3 is built from 13 residues. CDR1 is KGHDR and CDR2 is SFDVKD in the germline V gene. Trimming cost V 4 bases and J 5 bases, with 10 bases left between them. By 5'RACE template switching, TCR cDNA was produced, with a universal primer site and UMIs added in the process. Each CDR3 protein gets one entry after TCRdb re-called the 5' RACE reads with MiXCR. The table records about 300,000 distinct CDR3 sequences, roughly 8.7% of them present only once. This clonotype was counted ten times or more. What it recognizes is unknown. The V call is TRBV24-1, the J call TRBJ1-1, with D uncertain. The clonotype originates from a young man who received the YFV17D yellow fever vaccine. The input for sequencing was CD4+ T cells sorted from PBMCs, taken 5 days after the yellow fever booster vaccination. CDR3 loop: CATSEPGGTEAFF. DNA for the CDR3: TGTGCCACCAGTGAGCCAGGAGGGACTGAAGCTTTCTTT.